A selection of T cell receptor beta chains follows, all from one sample in a study of blood T cell repertoires in COVID-19. Clones were read by immunoSEQ multiplex PCR, and TCRdb kept only the in-frame ones, dropping some. The table lists about 380,000 clones, 89% of them singletons. Sequenced input: peripheral blood. These receptors originate from a man aged 40-49 years with acute or convalescent COVID-19. CDR3s leave out the opening cysteine and the closing phenylalanine or tryptophan.

TRBV7-2 | ASSISGGAYEQY
TRBV12-3/TRBV12-4 | ASSLPVVQKLF
TRBV27 | ASSLGAATGELF
TRBV19 | ASGQGNQPQH
TRBV6-1 | ASSDGLPGTSERDTQY
TRBV28 | ASTMGSSYNEQF
TRBV7-6 | ASSLGPSGQGNTIY
TRBV19 | ASSPRGTGSNQPQH
TRBV27 | ASTLGRGATEAF
TRBV7-8 | ASSPRQAPGYGYT
TRBV9 | ASSVAPGGRSEAF
TRBV5-5 | ASSLDSSSTDTQY
TRBV2 | ASSEEGVASNQPQH
TRBV25-1 | ASSGQASGSIYEQY
TRBV19 | ASRLLDSPYSNQPQH
TRBV7-2 | ASSLGGMGTEAF
TRBV6-2/TRBV6-3 | ASSYPKTEQSNTEAF
TRBV5-4 | ASSSRNLAGGGGELF
TRBV7-6 | ASSLAGQPQH
TRBV7-9 | ASSLDLASGRAADEQF
TRBV27 | ASSLLTSGSFNEQF
TRBV10-3 | ATTGSSYEQY
TRBV10-3 | AITSGQGNSPLH
TRBV10-3 | AIKDGDSRYNSPLH
TRBV5-5 | ASSLMRESYTDTQY
TRBV12-3/TRBV12-4 | ASSPGYGYT
TRBV11-2 | ASSPGGGDRASNEQF
TRBV27 | ASSFLRGNTEAF
TRBV5-1 | ASTWTSGRATGELF
TRBV4-2 | ASSQSHGTIAGMMVETQY
TRBV3-1/TRBV3-2 | ASSQTREQGAKGYT
TRBV4-3 | ASSQRTGVGANVLT
TRBV2 | ASRPLWRGVTEAF
TRBV6-5 | ASNRGSRNTGELF
TRBV7-9 | ASSLYGGRGDYEQY
TRBV5-1 | ASSLDSERRGGNEAF
TRBV11-2 | ASSLGQARGETQY
TRBV5-4 | ASSRNRAAYEQY
TRBV6-1 | ASSEAKGTGSFGYT
TRBV5-6 | ASSPTGSHEQY
TRBV6-1 | ASSEAMAPGGNTIY